This T cell receptor beta chain came from a study of early T cells in non-severe SARS-CoV-2 infection. At the level of the study: Sequencing was performed on bulk RNA from unsorted whole blood, leaving chains unpaired.

The CDR3 covers 14 residues. After removal of 5 bases from V and 8 bases from J, the junction contained 9 bases not matched to a gene. Germline lookup yields CDR1 MNHEY and CDR2 SVGEGT. The sample holds many counts of this clonotype. The antigen remains undetermined. Study observations and caveats: VDJdb matches were skewed toward anti-spike CD8 T cell responses.

Unique molecular identifiers (one per individual cDNA molecule) were attached. TCRdb recomputed calls from the 5' RACE reads with MiXCR, one row per CDR3 protein. Of about 69,000 distinct CDR3 sequences in the sample, roughly 12% were seen once. The sequence derives from an adult who was a healthcare worker with PCR-confirmed SARS-CoV-2 infection or an uninfected control (not recorded which). The chain has TRBV6-2 or TRBV6-3 and TRBJ2-1; 7 bases agree with TRBD2. The sample was whole blood. The CDR3 spells CASSPGRDFDEQFF. Here the CDR3 DNA reads TGTGCCAGCAGTCCGGGGAGGGATTTCGATGAGCAGTTCTTC.